These 17 T cell receptor beta chains share one sample of origin, sequenced in a study of shared clonotypes between healthy human individuals. Generated by immunoSEQ multiplex PCR, the TCRdb table keeps only in-frame clones and is missing some. The data show around 700,000 clones, around 72% seen once. Input material: memory CD4+ T cells sorted from blood. Specified subset: CD45RA-negative fraction. The receptors were sampled from a woman aged 25-40 years in good health.

The chain uses TRBV28 and TRBJ2-7, with TRBD2 matching over 7 bases. This CDR3 spans 12 amino acids. V lost 8 bases to trimming and J lost 7 bases; unmatched junction nucleotides: 8. Germline V gene data show CDR1 as MDHEN and CDR2 as SYDVKM. DNA of the CDR3: TGTGCCAGCCGCGGGAGCTTGGGAGAGCAGTACTTC. Translated, it gives CASRGSLGEQYF. The full variable domain, with the rest looked up from reference TRBV28 and TRBJ2-7, is DVKVTQSSRYLVKRTGEKVFLECVQDMDHENMFWYRQDPGLGLRLIYFSYDVKMKEKGDIPEGYSVSREKKERFSLILESASTNQTSMYLCASRGSLGEQYFGPGTRLTVT.

The chain joins TRBV20-1 to TRBJ2-5; D assignment may be TRBD1 or TRBD2 (5 bases each). Per the germline V gene, CDR1 is DFQATT and CDR2 is SNEGSKA (reference sequence). Trimming removed 5 bases from V and 11 bases from J, with 15 bases in between. The CDR3 is made up of 11 amino acids. CDR3 DNA: TGCAGTGCTTCCCCGGGACCCCAACAGTACTTC. As protein: CSASPGPQQYF.

The chain has TRBV29-1 and TRBJ2-4; D possibly corresponds to TRBD2 (6 bases). Deletions cut 7 bases from V and 2 bases from J, with 15 bases between. The CDR3 has 14 residues. Per the germline V gene, CDR1 is SQVTM and CDR2 is ANQGSEA. CDR3 sequence (DNA): TGCAGCGCTACAGGCGGGGAGACCAAAAACATTCAGTACTTC. Encoded protein: CSATGGETKNIQYF.

CDR3 coding DNA: TGTGCCAGCAGTGAATCTGAGATCTCCTACGAGCAGTACTTC. This encodes CASSESEISYEQYF. The rearrangement joins TRBV2 to TRBJ2-7; D is uncertain. This CDR3 contains 14 residues. Germline-derived CDR1 and CDR2 are SNHLY and FYNNEI. The V and J ends lost 2 bases and 0 bases respectively, with 8 bases between them.

The rearrangement links TRBV28 to TRBJ1-5; TRBD1 aligns across 8 bases. Per the germline V gene, CDR1 is MDHEN and CDR2 is SYDVKM. This CDR3 has 14 residues. The ends lost 2 bases at V and 6 bases at J; junction bases unmatched: 3. The CDR3 DNA follows: TGTGCCAGCAGTTTACCCCAGGGGGCTCAGCCCCAGCATTTT. Protein product: CASSLPQGAQPQHF.

The count of this clone is one. The junction and the germline gene differ at one end; a read error may be behind it. This chain connects TRBV20-1 to TRBJ2-1; D possibly uses TRBD1 or TRBD2 (6 bases each). The CDR3 extends over 11 amino acids. Per the germline V gene, CDR1 is DFQATT and CDR2 is SNEGSKA (reference sequence). CDR3 region: CSAPWDWTAVF. The CDR3 bases are TGCAGTGCTCCGTGGGACTGGACAGCGGTCTTC.

This clone showed up just once. The chain recombines TRBV10-3 with TRBJ2-2, with TRBD1 matching over 8 bases. V shed 7 bases and J 1 base; nucleotides not matched to a gene: 2. The germline V gene has CDR1 ENHRY and CDR2 SYGVKD. The CDR3 length is 14 residues. CDR3 nucleotides: TGTGCCATCAATGACAGGGGGAACACCGGGGAGCTGTTTTTT. Its protein is CAINDRGNTGELFF.

This clone was found once. The rearrangement links TRBV6-5 to TRBJ2-7; the D is unclear. Deletions cut 7 bases from V and 0 bases from J, with 13 bases between. There are 14 residues in the CDR3. Per germline, CDR1 MNHEY and CDR2 SVGAGI. Written as DNA, the CDR3 is TGTGCCAGCAAAGCGACCGGGTCCTCCTACGAGCAGTACTTC. This sequence encodes CASKATGSSYEQYF.

This clone was observed a handful of times. The CDR3 sequence is CASSGRGLAEEQYF. The CDR3 nucleotides read TGTGCCAGCAGCGGACGGGGACTAGCGGAAGAGCAGTACTTC. This sequence joins TRBV9 and TRBJ2-7; 11 nucleotides match TRBD2. Germline assignment: CDR1 SGDLS and CDR2 YYNGEE. V shed 3 bases, J shed 7 bases, and the junction held 6 bases outside the gene matches. CDR3 length: 14 amino acids.

The chain links TRBV6-5 to TRBJ1-5; tentatively, D is TRBD1 (5 bases). V dropped 5 bases and J dropped 5 bases, with 13 bases sitting between them. CDR3 length equals 14 residues. Germline V lookup: CDR1 MNHEY, CDR2 SVGAGI. The CDR3 sequence: CASSRTGEDQPQHF. DNA of the CDR3: TGTGCCAGCAGTAGGACGGGGGAAGATCAGCCCCAGCATTTT.

The gene calls are TRBV5-4 and TRBJ1-2, with 9 positions matching TRBD1. Germline V lookup: CDR1 SGHNT, CDR2 YYREEE (reference sequence). The CDR3 is 14 amino acids. Unmatched junction bases numbered 6, after V lost 2 bases and J lost 7 bases. The CDR3 sequence: CASSLGTGGSGYTF. The CDR3, as DNA: TGTGCCAGCAGCTTAGGAACAGGGGGCAGTGGCTACACCTTC. Variable domain in full (rest from reference TRBV5-4 and TRBJ1-2): ETGVTQSPTHLIKTRGQQVTLRCSSQSGHNTVSWYQQALGQGPQFIFQYYREEENGRGNFPPRFSGLQFPNYSSELNVNALELDDSALYLCASSLGTGGSGYTFGSGTRLTVV.

The rearrangement joins TRBV5-1 to TRBJ2-7; 7 bases agree with TRBD2. V lost 0 bases, J lost 1 base, and 4 bases stayed unmatched. Germline V gives CDR1 SGHRS, CDR2 YFSETQ. The CDR3 has 15 residues. In DNA, the CDR3 is TGCGCCAGCAGCTTGGAGGTAGCGGGTTCCTACGAGCAGTACTTC. Translating gives CASSLEVAGSYEQYF.

The sample holds a few counts of this clone. The V and J genes are TRBV14 and TRBJ1-2; D is possibly TRBD1 (5 bases). Germline V gene data show CDR1 as SGHDN and CDR2 as FVKESK. V gave up 4 bases and J gave up 6 bases, with 15 bases separating them. The CDR3 spans 14 residues. The CDR3 DNA sequence: TGTGCCAGCAGCCTTCGTCAGGGTATTGATGGCTACACCTTC. This translates into CASSLRQGIDGYTF. Filled out from reference TRBV14 and TRBJ1-2, the complete variable domain reads EAGVTQFPSHSVIEKGQTVTLRCDPISGHDNLYWYRRVMGKEIKFLLHFVKESKQDESGMPNNRFLAERTGGTYSTLKVQPAELEDSGVYFCASSLRQGIDGYTFGSGTRLTVV.

V usage is TRBV11-3 and J usage is TRBJ1-1, with D possibly being TRBD1 (5 bases). The V end was cut by 5 bases, the J end by 6 bases, with 13 bases between. Germline V CDR1 and CDR2: SGHNT, YENEEA. The CDR3 has 13 residues. CDR3 residues: CASSVRDRSEAFF. In DNA, the CDR3 is TGTGCCAGCAGCGTGCGGGACCGATCTGAAGCTTTCTTT.

The rearrangement links TRBV6-4 to TRBJ2-7, with a possible D match to TRBD1 (6 bases). There are 12 residues in the CDR3. CDR1 and CDR2 from the germline V gene are MRHNA and SNTAGT. The CDR3, as DNA: TGTCGCGCCAGCGCGGACAGCCACGAGCAGTACTTC. Residues: CRASADSHEQYF.

The count of this clone is one. The gene calls are TRBV11-2 and TRBJ2-3, with 7 bases that match TRBD2. Trimming took 1 base from V and 0 from J; bases not matched to a gene: 4. Germline-derived CDR1 and CDR2 are SGHAT and FQNNGV. The CDR3 contains 16 residues. The CDR3 sequence: CASSLGFSGSTDTQYF. The CDR3 region has the DNA TGTGCCAGCAGCTTAGGGTTTAGCGGGAGCACAGATACGCAGTATTTT.

The V and J genes are TRBV7-8 and TRBJ2-7; D is uncertain. The CDR3 is 14 amino acids. The germline V gene has CDR1 SGHVS and CDR2 FQNEAQ. V was cut by 1 base and J by 4 bases, with 11 bases left in between. CDR3 in amino acids: CASSLEVSGYEQYF. CDR3 sequence (DNA): TGTGCCAGCAGCTTAGAGGTTTCCGGGTACGAGCAGTACTTC. The full variable domain, rest sourced from reference TRBV7-8 and TRBJ2-7, is GAGVSQSPRYKVAKRGQDVALRCDPISGHVSLFWYQQALGQGPEFLTYFQNEAQLDKSGLPSDRFFAERPEGSVSTLKIQRTQQEDSAVYLCASSLEVSGYEQYFGPGTRLTVT.